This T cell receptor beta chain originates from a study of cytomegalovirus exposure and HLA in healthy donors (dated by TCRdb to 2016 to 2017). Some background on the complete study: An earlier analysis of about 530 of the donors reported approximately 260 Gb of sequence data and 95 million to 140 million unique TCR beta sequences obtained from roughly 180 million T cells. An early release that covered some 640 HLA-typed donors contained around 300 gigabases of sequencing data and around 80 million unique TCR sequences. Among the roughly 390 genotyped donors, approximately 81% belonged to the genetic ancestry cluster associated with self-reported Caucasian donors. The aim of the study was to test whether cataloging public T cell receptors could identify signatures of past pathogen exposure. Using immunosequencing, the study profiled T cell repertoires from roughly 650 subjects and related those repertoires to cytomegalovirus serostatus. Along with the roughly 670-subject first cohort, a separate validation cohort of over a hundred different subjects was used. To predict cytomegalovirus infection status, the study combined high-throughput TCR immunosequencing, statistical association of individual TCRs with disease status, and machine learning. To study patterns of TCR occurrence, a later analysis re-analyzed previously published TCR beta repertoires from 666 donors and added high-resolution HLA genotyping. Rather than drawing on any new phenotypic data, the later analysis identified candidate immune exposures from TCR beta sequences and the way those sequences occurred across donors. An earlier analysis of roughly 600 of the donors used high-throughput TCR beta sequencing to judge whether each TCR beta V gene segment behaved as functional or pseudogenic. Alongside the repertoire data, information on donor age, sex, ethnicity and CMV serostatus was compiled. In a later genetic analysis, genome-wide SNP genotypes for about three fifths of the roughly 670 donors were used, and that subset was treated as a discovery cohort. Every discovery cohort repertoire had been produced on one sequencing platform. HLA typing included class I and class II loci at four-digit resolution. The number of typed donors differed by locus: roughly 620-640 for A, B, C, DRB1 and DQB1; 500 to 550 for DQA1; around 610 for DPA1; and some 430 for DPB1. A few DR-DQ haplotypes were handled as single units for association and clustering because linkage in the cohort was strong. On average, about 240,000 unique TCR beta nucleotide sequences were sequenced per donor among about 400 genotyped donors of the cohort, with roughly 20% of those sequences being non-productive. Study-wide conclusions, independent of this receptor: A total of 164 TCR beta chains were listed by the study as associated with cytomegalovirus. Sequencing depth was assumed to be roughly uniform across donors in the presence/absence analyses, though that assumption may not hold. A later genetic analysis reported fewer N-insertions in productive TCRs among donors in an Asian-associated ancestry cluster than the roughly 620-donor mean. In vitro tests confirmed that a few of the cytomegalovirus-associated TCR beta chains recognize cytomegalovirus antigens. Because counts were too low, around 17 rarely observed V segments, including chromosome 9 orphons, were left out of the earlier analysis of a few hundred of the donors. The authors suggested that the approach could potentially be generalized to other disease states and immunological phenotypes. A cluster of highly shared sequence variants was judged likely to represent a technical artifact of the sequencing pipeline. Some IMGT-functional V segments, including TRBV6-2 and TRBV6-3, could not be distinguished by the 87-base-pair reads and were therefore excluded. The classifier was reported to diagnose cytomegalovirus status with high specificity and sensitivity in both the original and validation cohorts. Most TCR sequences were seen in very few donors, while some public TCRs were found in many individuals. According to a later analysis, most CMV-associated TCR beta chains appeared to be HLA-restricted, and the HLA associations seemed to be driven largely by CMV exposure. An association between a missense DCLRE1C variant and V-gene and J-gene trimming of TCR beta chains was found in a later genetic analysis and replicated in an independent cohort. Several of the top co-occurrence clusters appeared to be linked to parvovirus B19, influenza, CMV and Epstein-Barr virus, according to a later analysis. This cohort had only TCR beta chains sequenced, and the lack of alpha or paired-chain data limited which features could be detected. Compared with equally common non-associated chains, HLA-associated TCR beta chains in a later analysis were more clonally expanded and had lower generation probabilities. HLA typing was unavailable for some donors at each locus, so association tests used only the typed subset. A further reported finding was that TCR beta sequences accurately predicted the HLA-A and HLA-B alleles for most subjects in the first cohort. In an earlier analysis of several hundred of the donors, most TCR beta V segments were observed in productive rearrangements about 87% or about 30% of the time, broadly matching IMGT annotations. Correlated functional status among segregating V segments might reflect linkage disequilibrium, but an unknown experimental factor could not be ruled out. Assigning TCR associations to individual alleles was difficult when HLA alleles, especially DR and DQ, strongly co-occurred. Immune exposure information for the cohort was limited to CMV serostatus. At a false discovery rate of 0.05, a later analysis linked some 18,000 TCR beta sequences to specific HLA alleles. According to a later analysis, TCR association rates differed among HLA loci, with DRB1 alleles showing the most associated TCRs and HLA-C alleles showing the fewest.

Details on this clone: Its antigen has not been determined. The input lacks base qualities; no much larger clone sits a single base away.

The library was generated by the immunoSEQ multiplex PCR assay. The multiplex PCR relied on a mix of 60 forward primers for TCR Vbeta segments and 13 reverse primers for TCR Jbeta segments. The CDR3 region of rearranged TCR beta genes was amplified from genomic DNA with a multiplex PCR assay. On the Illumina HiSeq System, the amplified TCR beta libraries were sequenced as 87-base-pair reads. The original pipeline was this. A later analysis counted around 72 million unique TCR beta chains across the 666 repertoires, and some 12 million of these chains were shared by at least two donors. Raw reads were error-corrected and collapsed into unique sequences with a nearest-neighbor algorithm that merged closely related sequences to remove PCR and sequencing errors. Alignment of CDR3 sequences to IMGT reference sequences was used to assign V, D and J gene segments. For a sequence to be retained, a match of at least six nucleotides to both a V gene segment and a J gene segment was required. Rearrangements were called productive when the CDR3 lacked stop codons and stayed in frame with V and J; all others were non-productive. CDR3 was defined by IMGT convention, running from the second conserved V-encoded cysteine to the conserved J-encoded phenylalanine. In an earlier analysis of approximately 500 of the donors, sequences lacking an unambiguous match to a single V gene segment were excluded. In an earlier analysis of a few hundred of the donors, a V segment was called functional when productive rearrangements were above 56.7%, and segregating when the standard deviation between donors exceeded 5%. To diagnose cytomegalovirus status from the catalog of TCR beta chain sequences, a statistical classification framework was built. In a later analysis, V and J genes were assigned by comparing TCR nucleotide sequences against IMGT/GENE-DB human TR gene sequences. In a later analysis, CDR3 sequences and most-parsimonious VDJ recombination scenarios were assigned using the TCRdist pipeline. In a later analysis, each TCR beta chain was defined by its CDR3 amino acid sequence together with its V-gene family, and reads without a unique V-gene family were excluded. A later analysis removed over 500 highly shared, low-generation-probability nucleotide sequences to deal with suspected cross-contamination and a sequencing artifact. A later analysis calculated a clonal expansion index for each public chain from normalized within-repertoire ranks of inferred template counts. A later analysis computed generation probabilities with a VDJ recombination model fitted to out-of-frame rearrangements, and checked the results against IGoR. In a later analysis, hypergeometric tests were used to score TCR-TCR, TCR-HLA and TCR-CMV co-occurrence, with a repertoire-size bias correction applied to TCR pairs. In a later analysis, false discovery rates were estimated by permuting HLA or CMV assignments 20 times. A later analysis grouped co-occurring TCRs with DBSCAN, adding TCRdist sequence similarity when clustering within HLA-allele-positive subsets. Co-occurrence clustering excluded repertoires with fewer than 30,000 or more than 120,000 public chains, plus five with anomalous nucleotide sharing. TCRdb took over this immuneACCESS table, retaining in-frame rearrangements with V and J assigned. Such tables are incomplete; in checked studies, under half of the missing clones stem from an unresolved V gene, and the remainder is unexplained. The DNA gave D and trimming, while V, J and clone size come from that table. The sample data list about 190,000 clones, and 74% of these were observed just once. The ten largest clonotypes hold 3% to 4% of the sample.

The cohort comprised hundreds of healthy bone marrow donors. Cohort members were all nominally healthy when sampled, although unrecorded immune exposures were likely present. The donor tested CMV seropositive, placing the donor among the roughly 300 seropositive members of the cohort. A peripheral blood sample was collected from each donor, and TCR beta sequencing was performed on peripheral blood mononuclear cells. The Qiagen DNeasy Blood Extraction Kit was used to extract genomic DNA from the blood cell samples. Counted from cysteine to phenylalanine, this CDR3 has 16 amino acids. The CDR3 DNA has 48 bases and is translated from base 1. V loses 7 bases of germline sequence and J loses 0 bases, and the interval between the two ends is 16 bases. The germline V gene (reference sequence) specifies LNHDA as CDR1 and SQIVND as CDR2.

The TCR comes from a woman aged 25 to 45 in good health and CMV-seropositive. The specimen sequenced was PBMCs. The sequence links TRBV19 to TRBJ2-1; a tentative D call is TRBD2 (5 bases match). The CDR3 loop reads CASTSLRATSYNEQFF. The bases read TGTGCCAGTACCTCTCTGAGGGCCACCTCCTACAATGAGCAGTTCTTC.